This T cell receptor (beta chain) was profiled in a study of a mutant IDH1 vaccine in newly diagnosed glioma. Study summary: Treated patients had a mean age of 40.4 years and a sex split that was roughly 60% male and 37.5% female. Most patients had radiochemotherapy with temozolomide before enrollment; others had one alone.

V was shortened by 5 bases and J by 3 bases, with 16 bases between the two germline ends. The CDR3 contains 15 residues. Germline V gives CDR1 PRHDT, CDR2 FYEKMQ (reference sequence). As to time point: week 47, end of study. Doses of 300 ug of mutant IDH1 20-mer peptide were given with topical imiquimod. Assay: immunoSEQ multiplex PCR; the TCRdb copy retains only in-frame clones and omits some. Found here are around 23,000 clones, 84% of them singletons; the top ten hold approximately 2.6%. For this clone: The antigen remains undetermined.

V is TRBV13 and J is TRBJ1-2; D uncertain. Sequences were derived from PBMCs, sampled from a glioma patient whose treatment included an IDH1 peptide vaccine. This TCR came from a middle-aged man with glioma. Here the CDR3 DNA reads TGTGCCAGCAGCCGAGACGGGTTAAATGACTATGGCTACACCTTC. It specifies CASSRDGLNDYGYTF.